The 14 T cell receptor beta chains below come from one sample, sequenced in a study of blood T cells in healthy people across ages. For the second PCR, which ran for 7 to 11 cycles, a sample-barcoded 5' primer and a J-beta primer mix were used. In TCRdb, the 5' RACE reads were re-called with MiXCR into one record per CDR3 protein. The sample holds under 1,000,000 distinct CDR3 sequences, about 37% seen once. The source material was blood. Source of these receptors: a man between 18 and 29 years old in good health.

There are many counts of this clonotype. V gene TRBV5-1 combines with J gene TRBJ2-7; D might be TRBD1 or TRBD2, each matching 5 bases. Germline assignment: CDR1 SGHRS and CDR2 YFSETQ. The CDR3 length is 13 residues. V was shortened by 4 bases and J by 2 bases, with 10 bases between the two germline ends. The CDR3 region is CASSGDGTYEQYF. For the CDR3, the DNA is TGCGCCAGCAGCGGGGACGGTACCTACGAGCAGTACTTC.

This rearrangement joins TRBV7-2 to TRBJ2-3; 8 nucleotides line up with TRBD2. Germline CDR1 reads SGHTA; CDR2 reads FQGNSA. J gave up 2 bases and V 7 bases, and 5 bases lay outside the gene matches. CDR3 length equals 14 residues. The CDR3 coding sequence is TGTGCCAGCACCTCCGGGGGGGACACAGATACGCAGTATTTT. Amino acids: CASTSGGDTDTQYF.

This clonotype was observed a handful of times. J is TRBJ2-2 and V is TRBV2; D not resolved. Trimming pared 3 bases from V and 5 bases from J, leaving 16 bases between. Germline V gene sequence: CDR1 SNHLY, CDR2 FYNNEI. The CDR3 extends over 16 amino acids. Here the CDR3 DNA reads TGTGCCAGCAGTGACTCGACGAGTCTAACGACCGGGGAGCTGTTTTTT. Translated, it gives CASSDSTSLTTGELFF.

This chain links TRBV4-3 with TRBJ2-5; 12 nucleotides align to TRBD2. Germline V gene sequence: CDR1 LGHNA, CDR2 YSLEER. The CDR3 length is 19 residues. J lost 2 bases, V lost 3 bases, and 13 bases had no gene match. CDR3 in amino acids: CASSQDPSGGEPQQETQYF. CDR3 DNA sequence: TGCGCCAGCAGCCAGGACCCTAGCGGGGGGGAACCACAACAAGAGACCCAGTACTTC.

The J gene is TRBJ2-7, the V gene TRBV6-2 or TRBV6-3, with 8 nucleotides matching TRBD1. The J segment lost 7 bases and the V segment lost 2 bases, leaving 7 bases of the junction unmatched. The germline V gene encodes CDR1 MNHEY and CDR2 SVGEGT. The CDR3 loop spans 14 amino acids. The CDR3 here is CASSYGDRQGEQYF. The DNA for the CDR3 is TGTGCCAGCAGTTACGGGGACAGGCAGGGTGAGCAGTACTTC.

In its sample, this clonotype was seen a few times. The J gene is TRBJ2-1, the V gene TRBV7-9; 8 bases are a match to TRBD2. The CDR3 has 14 residues. V lost 4 bases and J lost 8; bases outside the gene matches: 7. Germline CDR1 reads SEHNR; CDR2 reads FQNEAQ (reference sequence). The CDR3 DNA reads as TGTGCCAGCAGCTCCATAGCGGGGTCCGATGAGCAGTTCTTC. Protein: CASSSIAGSDEQFF.

V and J are TRBV4-1 and TRBJ2-1, with no clear D. The J call is in doubt because the DNA end fits TRBJ2-7 better. CDR3 length: 17 amino acids. Germline V lookup: CDR1 MGHRA, CDR2 YSYEKL. The CDR3 spells CASSQELTGYSYNEQYF. DNA of the CDR3: TGCGCCAGCAGCCAAGAATTAACCGGGTACTCCTACAATGAGCAGTACTTC.

This clonotype has a single count. The rearrangement links TRBV3-1 to TRBJ1-5; D gene ambiguous. Trimming removed 0 bases at V and 9 bases at J, with 12 bases between. CDR1 and CDR2 from the germline V gene are LGHDT and YNNKEL (reference sequence). The CDR3 length is 14 residues. Written as DNA, the CDR3 is TGTGCCAGCAGCCAAGATGGGGTAGGTGGGCCCCAGCATTTT. Its translation: CASSQDGVGGPQHF.

This clonotype was seen repeatedly, ten times or more. This chain's CDR3 is CASSLGRGEQFF. The CDR3 DNA sequence: TGTGCCAGCAGTTTAGGTAGAGGTGAGCAGTTCTTC. The chain employs TRBV5-6 and TRBJ2-1; the D is unclear. The CDR3 runs to 12 residues. CDR1 is SGHDT, CDR2 YYEEEE, per germline. The ends were cut back, 5 bases at V and 9 bases at J, with 12 bases in the middle.

This clonotype was counted ten times or more. The V call is TRBV12-3 or TRBV12-4, the J call TRBJ2-3; a weak D match, TRBD2 (6 bases). V was pared by 7 bases and J by 2 bases, with 22 bases between. The CDR3 totals 17 residues. This CDR3 reads CASTTLGGAALTDTQYF. The DNA for the CDR3 is TGTGCCAGCACCACCTTGGGGGGAGCGGCCCTCACAGATACGCAGTATTTT.

The chain employs TRBV5-1 and TRBJ2-7; weak D call: TRBD2 (5 bases). The CDR3 is 14 amino acids. The V end was cut by 4 bases, the J end by 1 base, with 12 bases between. From germline, CDR1 is SGHRS and CDR2 YFSETQ. The CDR3 loop is CASSPGLRSYEQYF. CDR3 bases: TGCGCCAGCAGCCCGGGATTGAGGTCCTACGAGCAGTACTTC.

The rearrangement joins TRBV9 to TRBJ2-3, with D perhaps matching TRBD1 (5 bases). Germline CDR1 SGDLS, CDR2 YYNGEE. This CDR3 region has 14 residues. V was pared by 3 bases and J by 4 bases, with 12 bases between. The CDR3 DNA reads TGTGCCAGCAGCGCCTGGCAGGGCCCAGATACGCAGTATTTT. The encoded protein is CASSAWQGPDTQYF.

V gene TRBV12-3 or TRBV12-4 combines with J gene TRBJ2-1; 9 positions agree with TRBD1. The CDR3 consists of 15 residues. Unmatched junction bases numbered 5, after V lost 4 bases and J lost 4 bases. CDR3 loop: CASSSGDREYNEQFF. The CDR3 DNA is TGTGCCAGCAGTTCAGGGGACAGGGAGTACAATGAGCAGTTCTTC.

The table lists this clonotype with a few counts. This chain links TRBV10-3 with TRBJ1-1; D is perhaps TRBD1 (5 bases). V lost 10 bases and J 2 bases, leaving 14 bases between the germline ends. The V gene's germline CDR1 is ENHRY and CDR2 SYGVKD. The CDR3 has 13 amino acids. Here the CDR3 DNA reads TGTGCCACAACGGACATGGTTAACACTGAAGCTTTCTTT. Amino acid sequence: CATTDMVNTEAFF.